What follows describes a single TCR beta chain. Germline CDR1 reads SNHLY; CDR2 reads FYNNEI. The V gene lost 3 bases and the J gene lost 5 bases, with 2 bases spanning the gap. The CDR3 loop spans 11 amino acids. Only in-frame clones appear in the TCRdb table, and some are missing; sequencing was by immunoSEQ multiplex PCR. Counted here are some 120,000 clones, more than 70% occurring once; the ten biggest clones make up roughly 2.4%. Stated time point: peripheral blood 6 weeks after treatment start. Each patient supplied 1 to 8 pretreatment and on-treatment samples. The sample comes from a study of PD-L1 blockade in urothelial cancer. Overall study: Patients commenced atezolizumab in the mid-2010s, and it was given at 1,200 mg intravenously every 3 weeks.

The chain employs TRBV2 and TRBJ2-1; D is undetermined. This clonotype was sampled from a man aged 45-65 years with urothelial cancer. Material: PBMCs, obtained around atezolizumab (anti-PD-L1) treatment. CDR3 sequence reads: CASSDNNEQFF. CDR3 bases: TGTGCCAGCAGTGACAACAATGAGCAGTTCTTC.